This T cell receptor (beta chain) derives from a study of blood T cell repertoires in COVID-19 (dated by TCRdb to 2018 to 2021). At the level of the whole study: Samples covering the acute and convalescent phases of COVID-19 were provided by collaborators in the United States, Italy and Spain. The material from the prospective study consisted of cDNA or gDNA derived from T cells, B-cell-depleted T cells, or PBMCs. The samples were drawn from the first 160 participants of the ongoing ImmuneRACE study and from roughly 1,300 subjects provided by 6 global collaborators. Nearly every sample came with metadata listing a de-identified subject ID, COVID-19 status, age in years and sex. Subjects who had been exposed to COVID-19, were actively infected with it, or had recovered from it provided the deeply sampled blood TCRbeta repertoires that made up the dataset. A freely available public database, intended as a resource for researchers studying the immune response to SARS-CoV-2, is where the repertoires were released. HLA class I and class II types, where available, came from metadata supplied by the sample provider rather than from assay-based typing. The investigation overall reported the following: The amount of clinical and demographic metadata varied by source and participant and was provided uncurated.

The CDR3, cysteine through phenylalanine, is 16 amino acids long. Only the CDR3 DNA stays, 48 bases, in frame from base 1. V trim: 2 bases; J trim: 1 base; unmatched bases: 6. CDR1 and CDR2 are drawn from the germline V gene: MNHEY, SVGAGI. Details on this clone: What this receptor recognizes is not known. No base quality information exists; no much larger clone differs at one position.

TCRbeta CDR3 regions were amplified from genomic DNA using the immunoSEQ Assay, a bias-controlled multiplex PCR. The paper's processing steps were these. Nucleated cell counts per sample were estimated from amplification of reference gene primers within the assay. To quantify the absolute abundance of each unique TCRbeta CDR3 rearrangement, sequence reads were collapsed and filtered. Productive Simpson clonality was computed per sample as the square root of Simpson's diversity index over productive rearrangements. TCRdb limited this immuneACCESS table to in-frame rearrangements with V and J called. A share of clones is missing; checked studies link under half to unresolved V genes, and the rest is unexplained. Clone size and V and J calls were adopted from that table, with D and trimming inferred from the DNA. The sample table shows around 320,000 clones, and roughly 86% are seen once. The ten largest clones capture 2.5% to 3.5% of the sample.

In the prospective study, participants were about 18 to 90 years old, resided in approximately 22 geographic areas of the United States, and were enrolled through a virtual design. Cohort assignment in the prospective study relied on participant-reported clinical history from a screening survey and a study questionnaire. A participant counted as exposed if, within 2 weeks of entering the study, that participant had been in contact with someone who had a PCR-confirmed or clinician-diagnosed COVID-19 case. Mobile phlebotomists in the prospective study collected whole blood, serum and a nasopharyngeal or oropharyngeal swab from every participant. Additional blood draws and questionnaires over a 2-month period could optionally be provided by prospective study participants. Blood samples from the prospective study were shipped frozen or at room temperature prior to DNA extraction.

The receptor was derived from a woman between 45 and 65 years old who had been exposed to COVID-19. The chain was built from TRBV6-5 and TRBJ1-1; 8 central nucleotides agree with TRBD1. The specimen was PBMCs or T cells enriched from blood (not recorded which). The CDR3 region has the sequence CASSYGGRGRNTEAFF. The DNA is TGTGCCAGCAGTTACGGGGGCAGGGGGCGGAACACTGAAGCTTTCTTT.